The clone carrying this T cell receptor (beta chain) has only a few counts. This sample stems from a study of shared clonotypes between healthy human individuals. Overall study: Per donor, CD8 memory used one plate, CD8 naive used two, CD4 memory used three and CD4 naive used three.

Naive CD8 isolation took CD45RO-negative cells positively selected for CCR7 and excluded terminally differentiated effector memory CD45RA+ cells. This CDR3 is 11 amino acids long. The V gene lost 11 bases and the J gene lost 8 bases, with 10 bases spanning the gap. Germline loops: CDR1 LNHDA, CDR2 SQIVND (reference sequence). Method: immunoSEQ multiplex PCR; TCRdb's copy keeps in-frame clones and lacks some. This repertoire shows some 2 million clones, about 95% found once; its top ten account for approximately 1.2%. Input material: naive CD8+ T cells sorted from blood. This rearrangement joins TRBV19 to TRBJ1-6, with no clear D. The source is a man younger than 35 in good health. CDR3 region: CAAGPDSPLHF. DNA for the CDR3: TGTGCCGCCGGGCCCGATTCACCCCTCCACTTT.